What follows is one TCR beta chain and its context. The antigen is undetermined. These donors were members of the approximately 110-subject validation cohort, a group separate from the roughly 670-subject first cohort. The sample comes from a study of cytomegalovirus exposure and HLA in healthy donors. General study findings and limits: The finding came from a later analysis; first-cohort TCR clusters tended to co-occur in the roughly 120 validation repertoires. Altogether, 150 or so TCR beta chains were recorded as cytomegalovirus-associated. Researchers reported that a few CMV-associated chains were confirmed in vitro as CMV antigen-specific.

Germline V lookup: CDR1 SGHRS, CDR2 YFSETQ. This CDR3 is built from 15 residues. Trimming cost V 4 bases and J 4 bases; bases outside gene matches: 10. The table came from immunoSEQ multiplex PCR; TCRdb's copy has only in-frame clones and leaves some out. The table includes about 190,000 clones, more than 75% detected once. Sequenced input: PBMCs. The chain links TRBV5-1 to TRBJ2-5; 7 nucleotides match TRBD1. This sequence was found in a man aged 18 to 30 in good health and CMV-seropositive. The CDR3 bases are TGCGCCAGCAGCCCGAGAGAGGGGGCGGCAGAGACCCAGTACTTC. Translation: CASSPREGAAETQYF.